Given below is one T cell receptor (beta chain) in context. The antigen it recognizes is unknown. No much larger clone exists at a distance of one base, and base qualities are not known. The sample belongs to a study of Ad26.COV2.S vaccination and SARS-CoV-2 variants (dated by TCRdb to 2020 to 2023). Background on the whole study: Vaccine-arm donors came from COV1001, a multicentre, randomized, double-blind, placebo-controlled phase I-IIa trial of Ad26.COV2.S in healthy adults. Ad26.COV2.S was given intramuscularly at 5x10^10 or 1x10^11 viral particles, as a single shot or as two shots 56 days apart. Sequencing of the TCRbeta repertoire served to evaluate the specificity and breadth of SARS-CoV-2-reactive T cell receptors following Ad26.COV2.S vaccination. The TCR-sequenced set comprised roughly 30 samples: roughly 19 Ad26.COV2.S vaccine recipients, 5 placebo recipients and 8 SARS-CoV-2 convalescent individuals. Trial participants were randomized into five groups of five, in which low-dose or high-dose Ad26.COV2.S was given once or twice, or placebo was given on both occasions. Throughout the experiments and outcome assessment, investigators stayed blinded to trial group allocation. Paper-wide results and their limitations: Vaccine and placebo recipients had comparable non-spike TCR breadth, which fits with the vaccine containing only spike. Compared with placebo recipients, Ad26.COV2.S recipients showed higher spike-specific TCR breadth (P = 0.0014). After vaccination, substantial breadth of spike-specific CD8+ and CD4+ T cell responses was reported. Comparing responses between vaccine doses or regimens was not something the study was powered to do. The authors noted that total T cell responses may have been underestimated by the TCR breadth and depth analyses.

TCRbeta CDR3 regions were sequenced with the immunoSEQ Assay. After extraction, genomic DNA underwent amplification by bias-controlled multiplex PCR, followed by high-throughput sequencing. In the paper's pipeline: To quantify the absolute abundance of every unique TCRbeta CDR3 region, sequences were collapsed and filtered. T cell fraction was estimated by normalizing TCRbeta template counts to usable DNA, which was measured by amplifying reference genes present in all nucleated cells. Repertoire TCRs were annotated as SARS-CoV-2-specific when V gene, CDR3 amino acid sequence and J gene were exactly matched to a known reactive TCR set. MIRA supplied the reference SARS-CoV-2 TCR set, which was filtered for enrichment in COVID-19-positive ImmuneCODE repertoires so that public or cross-reactive TCRs were removed. Based on the MIRA antigens, annotated TCRs were further analysed at the level of specific ORF or position within ORF. Breadth was defined as annotated unique rearrangements over total unique productive rearrangements; depth was the summed frequency of those rearrangements. TCR breadth was compared between groups using two-sided Wilcoxon rank-sum tests. This is the immuneACCESS table as TCRdb keeps it, with only in-frame sequences that have V and J called. A part of the clones is gone; compared with another copy, unresolved V genes explain less than half, and the rest is unexplained. V, J and clone size reflect that table, while D and trimming were determined from the DNA. In all, the sample holds about 480,000 clones, and around nine tenths of those were seen once. The top ten hold over 10% of the sample.

Germline trimming: 6 bases from V, 2 bases from J; junction bases outside gene matches: 9. Including cysteine and phenylalanine, the CDR3 has 17 amino acids. Just the 51-base CDR3 DNA is kept, in frame starting at base 1. The germline V gene (reference sequence) yields WNHNN for CDR1 and SYGVQD for CDR2. The sample's treatment or condition label is to be understood as: roughly 20 received Ad26.COV2.S at low or high dose, single or two shots; about 5 received placebo; per-sample allocation not given. Repertoires of vaccine and placebo recipients were sequenced from samples collected on day 63 after the first injection. In Cohort 1b, fewer than 30 adults aged 18-55 years were enrolled at a single site in Boston, USA, between 29 July and 7 August 2020. Ad26.COV2.S consisted of a replication-incompetent adenovirus type 26 vector by which a prefusion-stabilized SARS-CoV-2 spike protein from the original Wuhan strain was expressed.

Specimen: peripheral blood, collected in a trial of Ad26.COV2.S vaccine versus placebo. The chain couples TRBV10-1 to TRBJ1-4, and TRBD1 aligns with 10 junction nucleotides. The source of this sequence is a person between 18 and 59 years old who received the Ad26.COV2.S COVID-19 vaccine or a placebo. Here is the DNA: TGCGCCAGCAGACGAACCGGGACAGGGGCCACTAATGAAAAACTGTTTTTT. Its coded protein is CASRRTGTGATNEKLFF.